This TCR beta chain was sequenced during a study of T cell responses to AZD1222 COVID-19 vaccine. Overall study context: Recipients boosted at about 4 weeks or about 12 weeks are pooled. Study-level findings and limits: Repertoire samples came only from after the peak T cell response. Increased Spike-specific TCR breadth and depth were observed after two AZD1222 doses. Baseline seropositivity characterized only a handful of AZD1222 recipients.

V lost 6 bases to trimming and J lost 7 bases, with 10 bases between them. The CDR3 is 11 residues long. The germline gives CDR1 SGHRS, CDR2 YFSETQ. The assay was immunoSEQ multiplex PCR, and TCRdb's table has in-frame clones only and misses some. The table has 100,000 to 150,000 clones, around 86% seen once. Remarks on this clone: What it binds is unknown.

The starting material was peripheral blood, obtained on day 0 of AZD1222 vaccination. This receptor was obtained from an adult in good health. The chain joins TRBV5-1 to TRBJ2-5; D ambiguous. The DNA of the CDR3 is TGCGCCAGCACGGATGGTGGGACCCAGTACTTC. This gives the protein CASTDGGTQYF.